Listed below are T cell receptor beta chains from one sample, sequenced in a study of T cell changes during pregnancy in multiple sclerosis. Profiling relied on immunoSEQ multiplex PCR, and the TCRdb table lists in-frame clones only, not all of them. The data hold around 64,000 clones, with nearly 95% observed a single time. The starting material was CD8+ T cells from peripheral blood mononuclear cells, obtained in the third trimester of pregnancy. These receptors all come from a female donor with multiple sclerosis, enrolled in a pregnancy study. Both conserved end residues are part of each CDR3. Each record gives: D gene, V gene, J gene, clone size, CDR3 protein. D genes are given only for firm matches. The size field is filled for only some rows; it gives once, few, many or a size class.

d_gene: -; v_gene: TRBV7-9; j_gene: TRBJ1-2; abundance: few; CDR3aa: CASSLSGGSAYGYTF
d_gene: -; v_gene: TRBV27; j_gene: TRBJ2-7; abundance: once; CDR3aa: CASSLDGTYSYEQYF
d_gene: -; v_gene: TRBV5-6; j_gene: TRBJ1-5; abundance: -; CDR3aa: CASSTGNQPQHF
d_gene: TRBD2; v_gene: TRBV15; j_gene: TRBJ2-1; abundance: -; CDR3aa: CATSTLAGGGVEQFF
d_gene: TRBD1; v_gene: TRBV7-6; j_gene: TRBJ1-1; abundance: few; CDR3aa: CASSFRQGTEAFF
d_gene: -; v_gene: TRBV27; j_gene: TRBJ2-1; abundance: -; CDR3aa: CASSSTDYNEQFF
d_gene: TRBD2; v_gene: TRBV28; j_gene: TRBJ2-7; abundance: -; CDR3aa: CASSLEREGFYEQYF
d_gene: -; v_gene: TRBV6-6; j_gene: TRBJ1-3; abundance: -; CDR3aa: CASPGDRYSGNTIYF
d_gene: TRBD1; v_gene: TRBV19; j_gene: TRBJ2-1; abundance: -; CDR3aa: CASGQGRNNEQFF
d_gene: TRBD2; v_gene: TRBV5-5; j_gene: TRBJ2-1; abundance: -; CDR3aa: CASSLRLATEQFF
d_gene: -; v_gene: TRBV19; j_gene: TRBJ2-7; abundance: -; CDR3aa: CASSIKTIAARYEQYF
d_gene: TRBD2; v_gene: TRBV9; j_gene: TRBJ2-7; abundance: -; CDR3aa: CASSDHQTSGNSYEQYF
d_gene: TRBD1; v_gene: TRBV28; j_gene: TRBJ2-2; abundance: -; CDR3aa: CASRPGQGAGGELFF
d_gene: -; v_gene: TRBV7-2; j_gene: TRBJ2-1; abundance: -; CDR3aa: CASTTYIGNEQFF
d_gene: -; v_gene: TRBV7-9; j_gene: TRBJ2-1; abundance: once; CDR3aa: CASSQGAGPPYNEQFF
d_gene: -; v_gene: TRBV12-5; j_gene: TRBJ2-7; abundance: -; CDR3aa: CASGFDSYYEQYF
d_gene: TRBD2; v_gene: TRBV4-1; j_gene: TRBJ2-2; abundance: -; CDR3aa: CASSQVRRTLGLAGSTGELFF
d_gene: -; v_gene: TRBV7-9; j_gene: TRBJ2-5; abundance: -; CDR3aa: CASSLAVTGQETQYF
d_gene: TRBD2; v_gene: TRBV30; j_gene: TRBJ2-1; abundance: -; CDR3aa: CAAIKRDVLNEQFF
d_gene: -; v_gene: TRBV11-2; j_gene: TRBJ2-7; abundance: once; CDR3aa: CASSPRYSYEQYF
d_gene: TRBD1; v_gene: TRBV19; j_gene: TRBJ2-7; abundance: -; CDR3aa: CASSMWDSSYEQYF
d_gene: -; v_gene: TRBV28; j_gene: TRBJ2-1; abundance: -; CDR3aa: CASSRFDIISYNEQFF
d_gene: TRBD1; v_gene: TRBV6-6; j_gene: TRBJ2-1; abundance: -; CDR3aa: CASSPTGRSNEQFF
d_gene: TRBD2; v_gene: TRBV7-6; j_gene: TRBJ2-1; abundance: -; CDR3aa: CASSLLAGSNEQFF
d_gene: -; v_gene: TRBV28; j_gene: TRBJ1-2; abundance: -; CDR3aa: CASSSSVGQGNYGYTF
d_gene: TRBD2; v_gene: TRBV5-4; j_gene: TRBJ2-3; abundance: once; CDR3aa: CASSWIAGGGTDTQYF
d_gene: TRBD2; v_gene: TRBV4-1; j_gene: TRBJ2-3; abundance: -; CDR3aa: CASSQGGLGTDTQYF
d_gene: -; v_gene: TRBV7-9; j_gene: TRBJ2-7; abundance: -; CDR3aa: CASSPNIYEQYF
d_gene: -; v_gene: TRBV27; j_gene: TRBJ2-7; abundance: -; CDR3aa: CASSLTGSYEQYF
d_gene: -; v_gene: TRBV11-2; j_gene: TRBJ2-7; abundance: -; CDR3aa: CASSWTGVSYEQYF
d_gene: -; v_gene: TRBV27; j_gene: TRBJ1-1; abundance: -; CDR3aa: CASSPSNTEAFF
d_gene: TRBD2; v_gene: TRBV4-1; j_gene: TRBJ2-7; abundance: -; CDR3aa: CASSPAGGPGYEQYF
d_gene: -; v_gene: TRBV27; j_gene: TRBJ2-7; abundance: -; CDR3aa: CASSPGTYEQYF
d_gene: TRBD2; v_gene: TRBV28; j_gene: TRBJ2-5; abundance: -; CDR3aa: CASTPLGAGGGETQYF
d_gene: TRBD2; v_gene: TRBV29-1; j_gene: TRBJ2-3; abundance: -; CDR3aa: CSVEVTSGSWSSTDTQYF
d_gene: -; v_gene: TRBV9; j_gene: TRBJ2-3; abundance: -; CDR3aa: CASSVDGQETYVDTQYF
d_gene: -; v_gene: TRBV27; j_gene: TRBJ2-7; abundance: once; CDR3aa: CASSFRGSEQYF
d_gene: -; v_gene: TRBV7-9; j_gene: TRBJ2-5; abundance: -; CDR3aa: CASSPDLRAGLQETQYF
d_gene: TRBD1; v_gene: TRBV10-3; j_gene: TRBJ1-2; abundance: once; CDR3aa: CAISGLDRGLSYGYTF
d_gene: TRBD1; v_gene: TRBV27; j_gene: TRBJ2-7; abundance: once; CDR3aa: CASSFQGVSYEQYF
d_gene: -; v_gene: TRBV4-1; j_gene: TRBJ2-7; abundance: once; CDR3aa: CASSQSGVGSSYEQYF
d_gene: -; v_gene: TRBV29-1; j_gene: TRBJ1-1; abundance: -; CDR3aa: CSVKVGAAFTMNTEAFF
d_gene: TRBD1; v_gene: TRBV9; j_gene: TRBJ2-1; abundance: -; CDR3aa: CASSGAMDRGANEQFF
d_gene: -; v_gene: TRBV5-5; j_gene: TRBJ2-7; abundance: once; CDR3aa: CASSLRRERFYEQYF
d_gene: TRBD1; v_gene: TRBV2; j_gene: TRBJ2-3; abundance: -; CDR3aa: CASSAGDRYTDTQYF
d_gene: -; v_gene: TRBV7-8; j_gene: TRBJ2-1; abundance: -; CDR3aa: CASSLSGRDNEQFF
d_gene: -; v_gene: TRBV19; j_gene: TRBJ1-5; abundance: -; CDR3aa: CASSMVSYSNQPQHF
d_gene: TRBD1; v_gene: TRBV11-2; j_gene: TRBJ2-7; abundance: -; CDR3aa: CASSFWDRGPYEQYF
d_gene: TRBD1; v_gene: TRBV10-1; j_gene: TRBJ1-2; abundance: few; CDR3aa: CASSGTGTPYGYTF
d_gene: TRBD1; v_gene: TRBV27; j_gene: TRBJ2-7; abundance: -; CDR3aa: CASSLPGGLEQYF